The T cell receptor beta chain described here comes from a study of response to subunit inactivated influenza vaccine. Overall study findings and caveats: Few additional T cells are recruited per seasonal influenza vaccination, authors suggested.

This clonotype was counted between two and nine times. What it binds is unknown. TCRdb re-called the RT-PCR reads with MiXCR, one entry per CDR3 protein. The sample contains 500,000 to 550,000 distinct CDR3 sequences, 7.6% of which appear only once. V was shortened by 0 bases and J by 0 bases, with 18 bases between the two germline ends. CDR1 and CDR2 (germline): MDHEN, SYDVKM. CDR3 length: 19 residues. This sample comprised PBMCs from blood, obtained roughly 24 months after vaccination. This chain links TRBV28 with TRBJ1-3; tentatively, D is TRBD1 (5 bases). The sequence was obtained from a man aged 50-75 years who received an inactivated influenza vaccine. The CDR3 loop reads CASSLWRGSTHFSGNTIYF. DNA of the CDR3: TGTGCCAGCAGTTTATGGAGGGGCAGTACCCATTTCTCTGGAAACACCATATATTTT.